This TCR beta chain was sequenced during a study of cytomegalovirus exposure and HLA in healthy donors. Across the whole study: Researchers previously reported finding fewer than 140 million unique TCR beta sequences from approximately 190 million T cells.

The CDR3 covers 15 residues. With 6 bases clipped from V and 2 bases from J, the junction kept 11 bases outside the gene matches. Per germline, CDR1 SGDLS and CDR2 YYNGEE. The PCR ran on 60 Vbeta and 13 Jbeta primers. Clones were read by immunoSEQ multiplex PCR, and TCRdb kept only the in-frame ones, dropping some. This table has 100,000 to 150,000 clones, roughly 79% appearing once. Each of the donors was a healthy bone marrow donor. Nominally healthy donors provided the samples, though records likely missed some immune exposures. This clonotype originated in a man younger than 35 in good health and CMV-seronegative. The chain links TRBV9 to TRBJ2-7, with TRBD1 matching 7 bases. The sample taken for sequencing was PBMCs. The CDR3 DNA is TGTGCCAGCACCGAGGGGGCGGCAGCCGCCTACGAGCAGTACTTC. Residues: CASTEGAAAAYEQYF.